Following are 18 T cell receptor beta chains from one sample sequenced in a study of blood T cells in healthy people across ages. Primers used in a second PCR of roughly 7 to 12 cycles were a sample-barcoded 5' primer and a J-beta primer mix. TCRdb ran MiXCR on the 5' RACE reads and lists one entry per CDR3 protein. The table includes approximately 770,000 distinct CDR3 sequences, more than 45% detected once. Source material: blood. The receptors shown here come from a man aged 25-40 years in good health.

The chain uses TRBV7-9 and TRBJ1-6, with D unclear. The germline CDR1 and CDR2 sequences are SEHNR and FQNEAQ (reference sequence). CDR3 length: 13 residues. V lost 3 bases to trimming and J lost 9 bases, with 9 bases between them. The CDR3 is CASSLEESSPLHF. The CDR3 nucleotides read TGTGCCAGCAGCTTGGAGGAATCTTCACCCCTCCACTTT.

The chain's CDR3 is CASSSTSWNEQFF. The CDR3 nucleotides are TGTGCCAGCAGCTCGACTAGCTGGAATGAGCAGTTCTTC. The chain has TRBV7-2 and TRBJ2-1, with TRBD2 identical over 7 bases. The junction had 4 bases not matched to a gene; V was cut back by 4 bases and J by 7 bases. The length of the CDR3 is 13 residues. From germline, CDR1 is SGHTA and CDR2 FQGNSA.

The J gene is TRBJ2-7, the V gene TRBV10-3; D possibly uses TRBD1 or TRBD2 (5 bases each). The CDR3 covers 17 residues. Germline lookup yields CDR1 ENHRY and CDR2 SYGVKD. V was trimmed by 6 bases and J by 0 bases, leaving 21 bases between them. DNA of the CDR3: TGTGCCATCAGCCTACTGAAGGCTCGGGACGCCTCCTACGAGCAGTACTTC. This gives the protein CAISLLKARDASYEQYF.

V and J are TRBV4-1 and TRBJ2-1; D is possibly TRBD2 (7 bases). V was cut by 0 bases and J by 6 bases, with 18 bases left in between. The CDR3 extends over 17 amino acids. Per germline, CDR1 MGHRA and CDR2 YSYEKL. CDR3 loop: CASSQDEVGRGSNEQFF. The CDR3 DNA reads as TGCGCCAGCAGCCAAGATGAGGTGGGGAGGGGGAGCAATGAGCAGTTCTTC.

The rearrangement links TRBV7-9 to TRBJ1-1; unclear D gene. The germline V gene has CDR1 SEHNR and CDR2 FQNEAQ (reference sequence). The V end was cut by 5 bases, the J end by 5 bases, with 12 bases between. The CDR3 consists of 13 residues. CDR3 DNA sequence: TGTGCCAGCAGCAGGGAGGGTTGGACTGAAGCTTTCTTT. It translates to CASSREGWTEAFF.

The chain joins TRBV7-2 to TRBJ2-1; the match to TRBD2 covers 7 bases. The ends lost 3 bases at V and 3 bases at J; junction bases unmatched: 5. This CDR3 comprises 15 residues. The germline V gene has CDR1 SGHTA and CDR2 FQGNSA. The CDR3 reads CASSFEGGGYNEQFF. For the CDR3, the DNA is TGTGCCAGCAGCTTTGAGGGCGGGGGCTACAATGAGCAGTTCTTC. The variable domain in full, completed from reference TRBV7-2 and TRBJ2-1, reads GAGVSQSPSNKVTEKGKDVELRCDPISGHTALYWYRQSLGQGLEFLIYFQGNSAPDKSGLPSDRFSAERTGGSVSTLTIQRTQQEDSAVYLCASSFEGGGYNEQFFGPGTRLTVL.

V is TRBV27 and J is TRBJ1-5; D is perhaps TRBD1 (5 bases). Germline V gene lookup returns CDR1 MNHEY and CDR2 SMNVEV (reference sequence). V dropped 4 bases and J dropped 10 bases, with 14 bases sitting between them. The CDR3 is 13 amino acids. The CDR3 loop is CASSSGPQYPQHF. CDR3 DNA: TGTGCCAGCAGTTCGGGGCCGCAATATCCCCAGCATTTT.

V and J are TRBV12-3 or TRBV12-4 and TRBJ1-1; D not certain. The CDR3 loop spans 14 amino acids. The V and J ends lost 8 bases and 1 base respectively, with 14 bases between them. CDR3: CASRPDGPNTEAFF. The CDR3 bases are TGTGCCAGCCGGCCGGACGGCCCGAACACTGAAGCTTTCTTT.

This clonotype has a handful of counts. This sequence joins TRBV20-1 and TRBJ2-7; 9 positions match TRBD1. The DNA end is a closer match to TRBJ2-5, so the J assignment may be wrong. Germline V lookup: CDR1 DFQATT, CDR2 SNEGSKA (reference sequence). The CDR3 is made up of 13 amino acids. CDR3 region: CSARGTGQETQYF. The CDR3, as DNA: TGCAGTGCTAGGGGGACAGGGCAAGAGACCCAGTACTTC.

This chain connects TRBV7-3 to TRBJ1-2, with 10 bases aligning to TRBD1. The V and J ends lost 4 bases and 8 bases, in that order; junction bases with no gene match: 4. Germline CDR1 reads SGHTA; CDR2 reads FQGTGA. The CDR3 is 13 amino acids. The CDR3 nucleotides are TGTGCCAGCAGCTACGACAGGGGGCGAGGCTACACCTTC. This codes for CASSYDRGRGYTF.

The chain links TRBV7-2 to TRBJ2-1, with 7 positions matching TRBD2. Unmatched junction bases numbered 16, after V lost 5 bases and J lost 9 bases. The germline V gene has CDR1 SGHTA and CDR2 FQGNSA. This CDR3 region has 16 residues. The DNA for the CDR3 is TGTGCCAGCAGCCGAATAACTAGCGTCCCAGACGGTGAGCAGTTCTTC. It specifies CASSRITSVPDGEQFF.

This clonotype has more than one count but fewer than ten. A much bigger clone sits one base away, suggesting this may be a read error. V and J are TRBV20-1 and TRBJ2-1; 7 nucleotides agree with TRBD2. Per germline, CDR1 DFQATT and CDR2 SNEGSKA (reference sequence). The CDR3 is made up of 14 amino acids. J lost 6 bases, V lost 5 bases, and 10 bases had no gene match. The CDR3 bases are TGCAGTGCTGGAACCGGGGAGGGCCGCAATGAGCAGTTCTTC. Amino acids: CSAGTGEGRNEQFF.

This clonotype appeared many times. The CDR3 nucleotides read TGTGCCAGCAGCCAAAGCACAGATACGCAGTATTTT. This codes for CASSQSTDTQYF. V usage is TRBV3-1 and J usage is TRBJ2-3, with D hard to call. Germline loops: CDR1 LGHDT, CDR2 YNNKEL (reference sequence). V was clipped by 2 bases and J by 0 bases, with 0 bases between them. CDR3 size: 12 residues.

This clonotype has a handful of counts. The chain recombines TRBV9 with TRBJ2-7, with D possibly being TRBD2 (6 bases). The germline V gene has CDR1 SGDLS and CDR2 YYNGEE. Trimming pared 0 bases from V and 2 bases from J, leaving 12 bases between. The CDR3 has 15 amino acids. The CDR3 protein is CASSVGGTFTYEQYF. CDR3 coding DNA: TGTGCCAGCAGCGTAGGAGGGACTTTTACCTACGAGCAGTACTTC.

This sequence joins TRBV20-1 and TRBJ2-7; D is perhaps TRBD1 (6 bases). Between the trimmed V and J ends, which lost 1 base and 4 bases, there was a span of 17 bases. CDR3 length: 15 residues. Per the germline V gene, CDR1 is DFQATT and CDR2 is SNEGSKA (reference sequence). The DNA of the CDR3 is TGCAGTGCTAGAGTGGGACAATCGATTAGATACGAGCAGTACTTC. Protein product: CSARVGQSIRYEQYF.

V usage is TRBV6-5 and J usage is TRBJ2-5; TRBD1 is a possible D gene (5 bases). Trimming removed 6 bases at V and 6 bases at J, with 14 bases between. Germline V CDR1 and CDR2: MNHEY, SVGAGI. This CDR3 contains 13 residues. The CDR3 DNA follows: TGTGCCAGCAGCTCAGGGATCATGAAGACCCAGTACTTC. This codes for CASSSGIMKTQYF.

This clonotype appeared a few times. The CDR3 nucleotides are TGTGCCAGCAGTTTAAACAGGGGTGGGGTCGACGAGCAGTACTTC. This translates into CASSLNRGGVDEQYF. The rearrangement uses TRBV27 and TRBJ2-7; 7 bases are a match to TRBD1. Germline CDR1 is MNHEY and CDR2 is SMNVEV (reference sequence). The J segment lost 5 bases and the V segment lost 2 bases, leaving 9 bases of the junction unmatched. The CDR3 length is 15 residues.

This clonotype has only one observation. The chain employs TRBV7-8 and TRBJ2-2; tentative D call: TRBD1 (5 bases). Germline V gene sequence: CDR1 SGHVS, CDR2 FQNEAQ. Deletions cut 0 bases from V and 2 bases from J, with 10 bases between. This CDR3 comprises 16 residues. This CDR3 is CASSLAAGSNTGELFF. The CDR3 DNA reads as TGTGCCAGCAGCTTAGCGGCAGGGTCCAACACCGGGGAGCTGTTTTTT.